This TCR beta chain comes out of a study of ipilimumab plus nivolumab after autologous stem cell transplantation (dated by TCRdb to the early 2020s). Study-level background: Trial patients received a median of roughly five ipilimumab doses and fewer than 10 nivolumab doses. Both primary refractory and relapsed disease were represented in the DLBCL cohort, where 18-month progression-free survival was about 82% and 31%, respectively. The intent-to-treat population of the trial consisted of 30 to 35 patients. Patients with high-risk diffuse large B cell lymphoma, mature T cell lymphoma, or multiple myeloma undergoing autologous transplant were enrolled in the trial. Study-wide findings and limitations: According to the authors, a biologic rationale for studying the approach further came from T cell receptor repertoire, regulatory T cell phenotype and gut microbiota profiles. Combined checkpoint inhibition as post-transplant consolidation was concluded by the authors to appear tolerable.

CDR1 and CDR2, looked up from the germline V gene (reference sequence), are PRHDT and FYEKMQ. V is cut by 5 bases and J by 4 bases, and the space between the germline ends is 12 bases. From the cysteine through the phenylalanine, the CDR3 covers 14 amino acids. Left in the record is the CDR3 DNA by itself, 42 bases read in frame from the first base. Starting 14 to 28 days after the autologous transplant, patients began checkpoint therapy, which included ipilimumab at 1 mg/kg intravenously on day 1 of selected weeks. Nivolumab was administered at 3 mg/kg intravenously on day 1 of weeks 1, 4, 7, 10, and every two weeks through week 26. The study was a Phase Ib clinical trial testing combined checkpoint inhibition with ipilimumab and nivolumab as consolidation after autologous stem cell transplantation. Points on this clone: Its antigen has not been determined. No per-base quality is available; no much larger clone lies one base away.

Receptor amplification or capture employed the immunoSEQ multiplex PCR assay. TCRdb took over this immuneACCESS table, retaining in-frame rearrangements with V and J assigned. Such tables are incomplete; in checked studies, under half of the missing clones stem from an unresolved V gene, and the remainder is unexplained. The table for this sample lists 15,000 or so clones; 75% to 90% of them were counted only once. More than 15% of the sample is held by the ten biggest clonotypes. The specimen was PBMCs, collected in a trial of ipilimumab plus nivolumab as post-transplant consolidation. The clonotype originates from a male donor with diffuse large B-cell lymphoma. The sequence joins TRBV13 to TRBJ1-3; the D gene is unclear. The CDR3 protein: CASSPGPRGNTIYF. The DNA sequence is TGTGCCAGCAGCCCGGGCCCGAGGGGAAACACCATATATTTT.